This T cell receptor beta chain was profiled in a study of T cell responses to AZD1222 COVID-19 vaccine. Second-dose intervals of approximately 4 or approximately 12 weeks were pooled. Assay: immunoSEQ multiplex PCR; the TCRdb copy retains only in-frame clones and omits some. The sample has approximately 270,000 clones, 94% seen once. Concerning this clone itself: The antigen is not known.

Germline CDR1 reads SGHNT; CDR2 reads YENEEA. The CDR3 runs 18 residues. The germline V and J ends were trimmed by 0 bases and 0 bases, with 14 bases remaining between them. Study-level results: Clonal diversity may have been underestimated in mostly white British donors.

The clonotype was recovered from an adult who received the AZD1222 COVID-19 vaccine. Sequencing was performed on peripheral blood, taken 28 days after the second AZD1222 dose. The V and J genes are TRBV11-3 and TRBJ2-2, with D possibly being TRBD2 (6 bases). Here the CDR3 DNA reads TGTGCCAGCAGCTTAGATCTCCCCACTAGCTCGAACACCGGGGAGCTGTTTTTT. It yields the protein CASSLDLPTSSNTGELFF.